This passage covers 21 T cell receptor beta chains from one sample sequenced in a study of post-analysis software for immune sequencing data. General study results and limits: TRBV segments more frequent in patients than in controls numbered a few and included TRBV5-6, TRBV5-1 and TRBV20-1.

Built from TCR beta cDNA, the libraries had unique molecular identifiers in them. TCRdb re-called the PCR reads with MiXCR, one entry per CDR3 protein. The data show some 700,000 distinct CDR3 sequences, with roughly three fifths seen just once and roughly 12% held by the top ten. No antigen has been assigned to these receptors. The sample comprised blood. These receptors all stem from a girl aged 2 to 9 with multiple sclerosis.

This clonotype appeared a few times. As DNA, the CDR3 is TGTGCCAGCAGGGGGACTAGCGGTATAAGCTCCTACGAGCAGTACTTC. Amino acids: CASRGTSGISSYEQYF. The genes are TRBV6-5 and TRBJ2-7, with TRBD2 matching 11 bases. This CDR3 region has 16 residues. From germline, CDR1 is MNHEY and CDR2 SVGAGI. Trimming at V came to 6 bases and at J to 0 bases, leaving 7 bases not matched to a gene.

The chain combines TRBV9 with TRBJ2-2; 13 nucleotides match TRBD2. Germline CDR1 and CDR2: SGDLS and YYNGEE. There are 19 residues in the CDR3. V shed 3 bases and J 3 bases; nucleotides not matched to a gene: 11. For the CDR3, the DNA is TGTGCCAGCAGCGCACAACTAGCGGGAGGGAACATACACACCGGGGAGCTGTTTTTT. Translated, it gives CASSAQLAGGNIHTGELFF.

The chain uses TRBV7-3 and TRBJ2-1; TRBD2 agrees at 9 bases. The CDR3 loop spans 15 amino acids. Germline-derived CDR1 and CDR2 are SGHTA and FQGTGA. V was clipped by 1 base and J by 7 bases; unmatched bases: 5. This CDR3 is CASSLRLAVVNEQFF. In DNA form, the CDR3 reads TGTGCCAGCAGCTTAAGACTAGCGGTTGTAAATGAGCAGTTCTTC.

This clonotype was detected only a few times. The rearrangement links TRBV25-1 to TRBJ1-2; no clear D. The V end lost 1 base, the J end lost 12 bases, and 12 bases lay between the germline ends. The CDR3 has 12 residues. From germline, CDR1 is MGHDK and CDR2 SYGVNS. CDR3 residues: CASSEFGRMHTF. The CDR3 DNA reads TGTGCCAGCAGTGAATTCGGCCGTATGCACACCTTC.

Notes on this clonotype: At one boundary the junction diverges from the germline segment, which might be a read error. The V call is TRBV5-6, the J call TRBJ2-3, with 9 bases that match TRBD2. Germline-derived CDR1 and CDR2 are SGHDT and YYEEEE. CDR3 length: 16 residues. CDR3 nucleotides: TGTGCCAACAGCGGCCGCGGGGGGGGTAGCACAGATACGCAGTATTTT. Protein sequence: CANSGRGGGSTDTQYF.

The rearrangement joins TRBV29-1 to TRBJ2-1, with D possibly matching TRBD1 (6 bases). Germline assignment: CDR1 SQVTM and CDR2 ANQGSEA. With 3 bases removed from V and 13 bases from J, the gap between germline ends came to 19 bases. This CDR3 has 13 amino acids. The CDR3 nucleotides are TGCAGCGTTGAGCCCACAGACAGGCTCGGCCAGTTCTTC. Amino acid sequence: CSVEPTDRLGQFF.

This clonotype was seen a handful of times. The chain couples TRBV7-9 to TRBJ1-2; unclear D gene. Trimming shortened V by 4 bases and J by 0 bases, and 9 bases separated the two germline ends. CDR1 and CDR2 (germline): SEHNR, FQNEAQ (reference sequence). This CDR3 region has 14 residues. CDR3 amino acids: CASSSDETNYGYTF. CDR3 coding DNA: TGTGCCAGCAGCTCGGACGAGACTAACTATGGCTACACCTTC. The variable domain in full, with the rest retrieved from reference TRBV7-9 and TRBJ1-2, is DTGVSQNPRHKITKRGQNVTFRCDPISEHNRLYWYRQTLGQGPEFLTYFQNEAQLEKSRLLSDRFSAERPKGSFSTLEIQRTEQGDSAMYLCASSSDETNYGYTFGSGTRLTVV.

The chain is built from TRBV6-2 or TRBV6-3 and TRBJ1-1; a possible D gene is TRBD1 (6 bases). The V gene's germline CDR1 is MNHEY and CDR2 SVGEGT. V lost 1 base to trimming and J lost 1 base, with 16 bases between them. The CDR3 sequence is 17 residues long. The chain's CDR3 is CASSYYRALSANTEAFF. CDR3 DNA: TGTGCCAGCAGTTACTACAGGGCCCTCTCTGCGAACACTGAAGCTTTCTTT.

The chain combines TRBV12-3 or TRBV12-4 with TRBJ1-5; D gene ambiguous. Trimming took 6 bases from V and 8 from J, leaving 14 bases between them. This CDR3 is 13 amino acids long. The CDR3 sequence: CASSLAVGEPQHF. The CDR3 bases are TGTGCCAGCAGCCTGGCGGTGGGCGAGCCCCAGCATTTT.

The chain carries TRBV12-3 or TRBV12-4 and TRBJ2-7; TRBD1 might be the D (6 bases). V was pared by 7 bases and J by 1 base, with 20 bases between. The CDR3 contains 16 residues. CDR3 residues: CASTVLQGVQSYEQYF. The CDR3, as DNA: TGTGCCAGCACCGTCCTACAGGGTGTCCAATCCTACGAGCAGTACTTC.

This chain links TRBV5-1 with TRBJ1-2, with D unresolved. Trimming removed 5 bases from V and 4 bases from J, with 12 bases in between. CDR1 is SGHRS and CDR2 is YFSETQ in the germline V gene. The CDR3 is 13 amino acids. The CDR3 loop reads CASRRKIGYGYTF. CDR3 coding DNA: TGCGCCAGCAGAAGGAAGATAGGCTATGGCTACACCTTC.

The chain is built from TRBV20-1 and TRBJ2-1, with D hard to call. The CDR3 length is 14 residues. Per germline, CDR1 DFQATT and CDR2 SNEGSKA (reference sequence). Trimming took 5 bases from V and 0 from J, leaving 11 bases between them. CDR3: CSAARLVSYNEQFF. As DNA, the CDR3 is TGCAGTGCTGCCCGATTAGTCTCCTACAATGAGCAGTTCTTC.

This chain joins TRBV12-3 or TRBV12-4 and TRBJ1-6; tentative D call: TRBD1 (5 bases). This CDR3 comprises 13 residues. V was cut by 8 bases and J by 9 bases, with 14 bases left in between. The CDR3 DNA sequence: TGTGCCAGCCGGGTTAAGGGGTTTTCACCCCTCCACTTT. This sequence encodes CASRVKGFSPLHF.

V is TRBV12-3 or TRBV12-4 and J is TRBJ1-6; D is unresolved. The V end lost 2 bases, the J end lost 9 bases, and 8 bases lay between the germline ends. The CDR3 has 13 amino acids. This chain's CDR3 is CASSLRPGSPLHF. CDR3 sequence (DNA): TGTGCCAGCAGTTTACGTCCCGGTTCACCCCTCCACTTT.

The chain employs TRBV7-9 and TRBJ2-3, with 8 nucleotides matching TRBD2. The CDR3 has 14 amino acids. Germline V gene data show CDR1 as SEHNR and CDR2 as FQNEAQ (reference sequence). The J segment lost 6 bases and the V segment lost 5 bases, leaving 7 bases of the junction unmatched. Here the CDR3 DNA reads TGTGCCAGCAGCCCTCCGGGACTAGTCGATACGCAGTATTTT. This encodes CASSPPGLVDTQYF.

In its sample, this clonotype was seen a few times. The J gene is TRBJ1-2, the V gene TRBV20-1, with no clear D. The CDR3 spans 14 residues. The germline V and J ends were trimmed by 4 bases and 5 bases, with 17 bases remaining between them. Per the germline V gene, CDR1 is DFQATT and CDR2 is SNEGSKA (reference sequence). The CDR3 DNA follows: TGCAGTGCTAAATCCCCGTCAGAAACTTATGGCTACACCTTC. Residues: CSAKSPSETYGYTF.

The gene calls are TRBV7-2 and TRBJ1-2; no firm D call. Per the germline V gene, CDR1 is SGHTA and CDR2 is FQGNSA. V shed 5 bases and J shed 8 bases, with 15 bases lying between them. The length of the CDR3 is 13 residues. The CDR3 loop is CASSLDLSLGYTF. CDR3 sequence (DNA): TGTGCCAGCAGCCTAGACCTCAGTTTAGGCTACACCTTC.

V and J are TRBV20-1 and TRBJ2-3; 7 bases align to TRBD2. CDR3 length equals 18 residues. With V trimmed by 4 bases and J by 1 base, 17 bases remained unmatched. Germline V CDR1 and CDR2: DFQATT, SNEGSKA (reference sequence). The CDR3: CSAIPSGVIVEGTDTQYF. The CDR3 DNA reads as TGCAGTGCTATTCCCAGCGGGGTTATAGTGGAGGGCACAGATACGCAGTATTTT.

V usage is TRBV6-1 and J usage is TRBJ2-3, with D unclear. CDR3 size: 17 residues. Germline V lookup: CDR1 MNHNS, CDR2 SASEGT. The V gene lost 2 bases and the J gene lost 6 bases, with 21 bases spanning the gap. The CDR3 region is CASSEMWVAPDGDTQYF. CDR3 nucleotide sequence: TGTGCCAGCAGTGAAATGTGGGTAGCTCCCGACGGGGATACGCAGTATTTT.

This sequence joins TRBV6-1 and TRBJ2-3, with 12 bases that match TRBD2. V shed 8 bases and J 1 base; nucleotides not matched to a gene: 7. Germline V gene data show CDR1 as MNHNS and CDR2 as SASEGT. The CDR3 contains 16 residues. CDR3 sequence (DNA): TGTGCCAGCTATCTACTAGCGGGAGGCGGCACAGATACGCAGTATTTT. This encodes CASYLLAGGGTDTQYF.

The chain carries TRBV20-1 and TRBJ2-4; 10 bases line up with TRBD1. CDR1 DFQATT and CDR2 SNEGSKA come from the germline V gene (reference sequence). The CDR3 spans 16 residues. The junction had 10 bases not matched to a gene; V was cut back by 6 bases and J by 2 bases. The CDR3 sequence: CSALGGDRGTKNIQYF. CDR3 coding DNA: TGCAGTGCCCTCGGTGGGGACAGGGGAACCAAAAACATTCAGTACTTC.